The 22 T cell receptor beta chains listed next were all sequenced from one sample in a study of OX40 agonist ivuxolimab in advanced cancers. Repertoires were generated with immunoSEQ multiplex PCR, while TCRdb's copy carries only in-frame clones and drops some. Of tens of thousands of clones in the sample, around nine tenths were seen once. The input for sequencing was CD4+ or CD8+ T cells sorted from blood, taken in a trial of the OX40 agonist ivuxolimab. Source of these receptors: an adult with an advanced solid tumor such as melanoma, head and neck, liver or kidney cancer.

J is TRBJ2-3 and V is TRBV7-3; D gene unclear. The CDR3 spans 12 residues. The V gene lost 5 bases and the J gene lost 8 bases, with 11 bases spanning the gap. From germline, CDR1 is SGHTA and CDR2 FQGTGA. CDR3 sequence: CASSPVSGTQYF. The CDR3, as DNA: TGTGCCAGCAGCCCCGTATCGGGTACGCAGTATTTT.

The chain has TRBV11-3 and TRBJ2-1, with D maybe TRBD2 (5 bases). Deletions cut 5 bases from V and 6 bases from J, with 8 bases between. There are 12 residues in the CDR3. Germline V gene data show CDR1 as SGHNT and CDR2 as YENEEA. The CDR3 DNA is TGTGCCAGCAGCCGTACTAGCAATGAGCAGTTCTTC. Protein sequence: CASSRTSNEQFF.

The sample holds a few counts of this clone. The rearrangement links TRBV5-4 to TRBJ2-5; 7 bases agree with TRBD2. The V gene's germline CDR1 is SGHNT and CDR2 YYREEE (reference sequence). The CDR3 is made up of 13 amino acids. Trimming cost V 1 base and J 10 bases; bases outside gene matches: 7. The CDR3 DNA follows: TGTGCCAGCAGCTTGCCGGGACTAACCTTCCAGTACTTC. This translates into CASSLPGLTFQYF. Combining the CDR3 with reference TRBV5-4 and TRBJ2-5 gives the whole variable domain ETGVTQSPTHLIKTRGQQVTLRCSSQSGHNTVSWYQQALGQGPQFIFQYYREEENGRGNFPPRFSGLQFPNYSSELNVNALELDDSALYLCASSLPGLTFQYFGPGTRLLVL.

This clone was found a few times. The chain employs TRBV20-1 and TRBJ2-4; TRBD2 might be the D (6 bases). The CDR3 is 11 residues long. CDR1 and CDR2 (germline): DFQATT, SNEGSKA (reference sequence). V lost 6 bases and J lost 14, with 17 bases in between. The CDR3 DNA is TGCAGTGCGAGTCGGATGGAGCGGGAGTACTTC. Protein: CSASRMEREYF.

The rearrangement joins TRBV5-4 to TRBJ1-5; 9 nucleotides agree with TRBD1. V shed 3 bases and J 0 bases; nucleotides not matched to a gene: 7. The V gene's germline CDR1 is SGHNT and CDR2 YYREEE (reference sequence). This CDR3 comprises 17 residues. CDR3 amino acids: CASSSGTGRNSNQPQHF. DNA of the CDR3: TGTGCCAGCAGCTCCGGGACAGGGAGAAATAGCAATCAGCCCCAGCATTTT.

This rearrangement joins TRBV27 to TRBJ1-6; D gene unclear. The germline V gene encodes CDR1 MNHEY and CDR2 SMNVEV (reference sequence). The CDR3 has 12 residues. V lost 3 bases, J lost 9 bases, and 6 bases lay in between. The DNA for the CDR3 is TGTGCCAGCAGTTTCCCTCGTTCACCCCTCCACTTT. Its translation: CASSFPRSPLHF.

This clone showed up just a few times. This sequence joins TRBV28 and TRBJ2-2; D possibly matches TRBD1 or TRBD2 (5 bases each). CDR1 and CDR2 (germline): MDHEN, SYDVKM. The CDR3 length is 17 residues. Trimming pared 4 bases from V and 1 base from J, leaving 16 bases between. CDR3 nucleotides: TGTGCCAGCAGTTACCCCACGGGGCGATTGAACACCGGGGAGCTGTTTTTT. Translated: CASSYPTGRLNTGELFF.

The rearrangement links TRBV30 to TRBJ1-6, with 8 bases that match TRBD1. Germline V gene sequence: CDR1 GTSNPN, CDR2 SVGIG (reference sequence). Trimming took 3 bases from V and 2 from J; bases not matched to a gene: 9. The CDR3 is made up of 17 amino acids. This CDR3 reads CAWSIDRGVPYNSPLHF. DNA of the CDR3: TGTGCCTGGAGCATAGACAGGGGAGTTCCCTATAATTCACCCCTCCACTTT.

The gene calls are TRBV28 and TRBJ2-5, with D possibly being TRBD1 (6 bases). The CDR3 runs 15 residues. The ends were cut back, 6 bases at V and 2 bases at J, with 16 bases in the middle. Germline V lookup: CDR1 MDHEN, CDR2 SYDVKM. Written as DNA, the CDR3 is TGTGCCAGCAGCCTGGGGACACAGACGCAAGAGACCCAGTACTTC. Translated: CASSLGTQTQETQYF.

CDR3 nucleotides: TGCAGCGTCGGTGGACAGGGCGGGACTGAAGCTTTCTTT. It specifies CSVGGQGGTEAFF. This chain connects TRBV29-1 to TRBJ1-1, with 8 bases identical to TRBD1. The V gene's germline CDR1 is SQVTM and CDR2 ANQGSEA. CDR3 length: 13 residues. After removal of 6 bases from V and 5 bases from J, the junction contained 8 bases not matched to a gene.

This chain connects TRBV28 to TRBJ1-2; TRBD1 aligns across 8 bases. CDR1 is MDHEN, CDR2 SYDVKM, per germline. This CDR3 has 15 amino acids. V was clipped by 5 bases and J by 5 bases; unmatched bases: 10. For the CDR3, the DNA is TGTGCCAGCAGTCGCCCAGGGGGCCGAGGTTATGGCTACACCTTC. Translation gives CASSRPGGRGYGYTF.

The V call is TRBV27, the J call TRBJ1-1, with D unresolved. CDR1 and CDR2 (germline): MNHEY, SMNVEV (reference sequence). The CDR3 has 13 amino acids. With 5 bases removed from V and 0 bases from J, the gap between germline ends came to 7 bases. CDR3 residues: CASSRNMNTEAFF. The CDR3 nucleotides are TGTGCCAGCAGTAGAAACATGAACACTGAAGCTTTCTTT.

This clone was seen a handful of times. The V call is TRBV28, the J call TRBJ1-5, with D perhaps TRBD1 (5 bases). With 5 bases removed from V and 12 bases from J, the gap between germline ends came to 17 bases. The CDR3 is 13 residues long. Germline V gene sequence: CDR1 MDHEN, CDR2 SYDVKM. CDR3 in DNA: TGTGCCAGCAGTCCCGTGGAGAGGGACGACCAGCATTTT. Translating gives CASSPVERDDQHF.

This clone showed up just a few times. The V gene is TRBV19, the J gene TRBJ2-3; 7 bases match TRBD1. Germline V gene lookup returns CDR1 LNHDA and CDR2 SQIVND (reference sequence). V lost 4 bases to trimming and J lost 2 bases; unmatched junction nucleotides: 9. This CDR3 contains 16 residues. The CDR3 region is CASSSMTGMFTDTQYF. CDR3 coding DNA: TGTGCCAGTAGTAGCATGACAGGGATGTTCACAGATACGCAGTATTTT.

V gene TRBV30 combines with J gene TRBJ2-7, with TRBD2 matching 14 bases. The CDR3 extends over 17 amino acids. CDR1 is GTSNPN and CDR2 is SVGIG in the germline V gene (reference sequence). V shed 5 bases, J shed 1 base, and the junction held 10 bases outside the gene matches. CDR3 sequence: CAWQAGTSGRLSYEQYF. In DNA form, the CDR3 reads TGTGCCTGGCAAGCCGGGACTAGCGGGAGACTATCCTACGAGCAGTACTTC. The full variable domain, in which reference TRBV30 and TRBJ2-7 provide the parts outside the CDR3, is SQTIHQWPATLVQPVGSPLSLECTVEGTSNPNLYWYRQAAGRGLQLLFYSVGIGQISSEVPQNLSASRPQDRQFILSSKKLLLSDSGFYLCAWQAGTSGRLSYEQYFGPGTRLTVT.

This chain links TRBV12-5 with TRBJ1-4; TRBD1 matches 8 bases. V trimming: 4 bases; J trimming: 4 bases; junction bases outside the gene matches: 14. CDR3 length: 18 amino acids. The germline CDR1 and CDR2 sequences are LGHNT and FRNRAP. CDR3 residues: CASGSTSQGAPINEKLFF. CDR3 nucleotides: TGTGCTAGTGGTTCAACGTCCCAGGGGGCGCCGATTAATGAAAAACTGTTTTTT.

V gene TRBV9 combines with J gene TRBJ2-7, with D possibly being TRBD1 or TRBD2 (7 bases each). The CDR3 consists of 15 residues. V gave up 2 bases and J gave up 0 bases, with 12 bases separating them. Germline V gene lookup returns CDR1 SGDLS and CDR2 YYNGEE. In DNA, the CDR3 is TGTGCCAGCAGCGTCAGCGGGGACAGCTCCTACGAGCAGTACTTC. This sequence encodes CASSVSGDSSYEQYF.

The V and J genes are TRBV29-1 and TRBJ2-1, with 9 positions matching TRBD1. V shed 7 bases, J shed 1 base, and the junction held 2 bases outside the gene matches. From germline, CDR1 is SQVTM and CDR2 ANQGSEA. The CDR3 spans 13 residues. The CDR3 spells CSGGQGSYNEQFF. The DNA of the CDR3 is TGCAGCGGCGGACAGGGGTCCTACAATGAGCAGTTCTTC.

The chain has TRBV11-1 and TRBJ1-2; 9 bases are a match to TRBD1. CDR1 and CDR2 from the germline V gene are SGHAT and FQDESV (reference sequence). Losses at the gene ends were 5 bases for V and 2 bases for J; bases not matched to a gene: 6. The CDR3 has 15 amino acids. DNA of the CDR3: TGTGCCAGCAGCCAAGCCGGGACAGGGAACTATGGCTACACCTTC. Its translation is CASSQAGTGNYGYTF.

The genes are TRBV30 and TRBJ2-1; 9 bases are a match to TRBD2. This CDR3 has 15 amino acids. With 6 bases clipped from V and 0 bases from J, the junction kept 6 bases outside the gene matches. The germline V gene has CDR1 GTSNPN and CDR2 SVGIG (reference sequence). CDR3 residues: CACASGGSSYNEQFF. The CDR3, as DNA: TGTGCCTGCGCGAGCGGGGGGAGCTCCTACAATGAGCAGTTCTTC.

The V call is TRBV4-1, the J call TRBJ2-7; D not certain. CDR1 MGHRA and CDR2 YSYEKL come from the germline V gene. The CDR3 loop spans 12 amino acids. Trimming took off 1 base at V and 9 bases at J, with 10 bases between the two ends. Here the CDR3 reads CASSQVLGPQYF. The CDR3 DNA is TGCGCCAGCAGCCAAGTTTTGGGTCCGCAGTACTTC.

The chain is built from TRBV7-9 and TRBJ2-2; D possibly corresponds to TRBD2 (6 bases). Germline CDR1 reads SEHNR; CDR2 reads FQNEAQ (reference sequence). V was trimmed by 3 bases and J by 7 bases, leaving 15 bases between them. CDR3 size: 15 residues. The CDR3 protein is CASSLAGRKGGELFF. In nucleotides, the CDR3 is TGTGCCAGCAGCTTGGCGGGAAGAAAAGGCGGGGAGCTGTTTTTT.